These T cell receptor beta chains were read from a single sample in a study of shared clonotypes between healthy human individuals. Method: immunoSEQ multiplex PCR; TCRdb's copy keeps in-frame clones and lacks some. The sample shows roughly 700,000 clones, about 92% of them seen only once. The sequencing input was memory CD8+ T cells from PBMCs. The receptors come from a man in his late teens or twenties in good health. Some clones in this sample may be carry-over from other donors' samples. Both conserved end residues are part of each CDR3. D genes are given only for firm matches. Rows may omit the clone size; those that give it use once, few, many or a size class.

cdr3_nt cdr3_aa j_call clone_size d_call v_call
TGTGCCAGCTCCCGGGGACAGGGGAGTATCTACGAGCAGTACTTC CASSRGQGSIYEQYF TRBJ2-7 - TRBD1 TRBV7-3
TGTGCCAGCAGCCAAGGAGCGGGAGGAGAAGAGACCCAGTACTTC CASSQGAGGEETQYF TRBJ2-5 - TRBD2 TRBV4-2
TGTGCCAGCAGTCCCGGACAGGGGGCCTATGGCTACACCTTC CASSPGQGAYGYTF TRBJ1-2 - TRBD1 TRBV27
TGCGCCAGCAGCCCCTGGGGGGGTAGCACAGATACGCAGTATTTT CASSPWGGSTDTQYF TRBJ2-3 - TRBD2 TRBV4-3
TGTGCCAGCAGCTCCCGACAGGCTGTTGCTAATGAAAAACTGTTTTTT CASSSRQAVANEKLFF TRBJ1-4 once - TRBV11-2
TGTGCCAGCAGTTTATATGGATCGGGCACCGGGGAGCTGTTTTTT CASSLYGSGTGELFF TRBJ2-2 - - TRBV27
TGTGCCAGCAGCTTAAGGGTATCCGGGGACGAGCAGTACTTC CASSLRVSGDEQYF TRBJ2-7 - - TRBV7-2
TGTGCCAGCAGGGAGGGGCCAACCCCGGCTGGAAACACCATATATTTT CASREGPTPAGNTIYF TRBJ1-3 once - TRBV6-7
TGTGCCAGCAGGGGGGGCAAGGCAAATAATTCACCCCTCCACTTT CASRGGKANNSPLHF TRBJ1-6 - - TRBV6-5
TGTGCCAGCGCCGGACGCGACGGACCTACTAGGAACGAGCAGTACTTC CASAGRDGPTRNEQYF TRBJ2-7 - - TRBV13
TGTGCCAGCAGCACAAGTAGGTGGGCTAGCGGGATGGACTACAATGAGCAGTTCTTC CASSTSRWASGMDYNEQFF TRBJ2-1 - TRBD2 TRBV7-9
TGTGCCAGCAGCGGGTTAAGCTCCTACAATGAGCAGTTCTTC CASSGLSSYNEQFF TRBJ2-1 - - TRBV27
TGTGCCAGCTCGCGGACCACAAACCCCAACTATGGCTACACCTTC CASSRTTNPNYGYTF TRBJ1-2 - - TRBV18
TGTGCCAGCAGCTTAGGACTCGGAGAGGCTGGGACGCAGTATTTT CASSLGLGEAGTQYF TRBJ2-3 - - TRBV7-2
TGTGCTAGTGGTCCGGGGCTCAATCAGCCCCAGCATTTT CASGPGLNQPQHF TRBJ1-5 - - TRBV12-5
TGTGCCAGCAGTCCGGGCCCCTATGGCTACACCTTC CASSPGPYGYTF TRBJ1-2 once - TRBV21-1
TGTGCCAGCAGCGGACTACATGAGCAGTTCTTC CASSGLHEQFF TRBJ2-1 - - TRBV7-9
TGCAGTGCTAGTGCTCGCGGCGAGCAGTACTTC CSASARGEQYF TRBJ2-7 - - TRBV20-1
TGTGCCAGCAGTGATCCGGGACAGGGGTTGTCCACCCCCTACGAGCAGTACTTC CASSDPGQGLSTPYEQYF TRBJ2-7 - TRBD1 TRBV2
TGTGCCAGCAGCCCACCCGGACTAGCGGGAAGCAATGAGCAGTTCTTC CASSPPGLAGSNEQFF TRBJ2-1 - TRBD2 TRBV7-3
TGCGCCAGCAGCCAAGGCACGGACCAGCACACAGATACGCAGTATTTT CASSQGTDQHTDTQYF TRBJ2-3 - - TRBV4-3
TGTGCCTGGAGTGCAGTTAGCGGGACCACAGATACGCAGTATTTT CAWSAVSGTTDTQYF TRBJ2-3 - TRBD2 TRBV30
TGTGCCAGCAGTGGGGTCCTTGGACAGGGGATTCAGACCCAGTACTTC CASSGVLGQGIQTQYF TRBJ2-5 - TRBD1 TRBV27
TGTGCCAGCAGCCAAGCAGTCACAGATACGCAGTATTTT CASSQAVTDTQYF TRBJ2-3 - - TRBV14
TGCGCCAGCAGCTTCTACCCGGGACAGAGCCTTACGGAAGCTTTCTTT CASSFYPGQSLTEAFF TRBJ1-1 - TRBD1 TRBV5-1
TGTGCCAGCAGCTTAGGGACCCTCTACCCCTACGAGCAGTACTTC CASSLGTLYPYEQYF TRBJ2-7 many - TRBV7-9
TGTGCCAGCAGTGGACTAAACCAGTATGGCTCCTACGAGCAGTACTTC CASSGLNQYGSYEQYF TRBJ2-7 - - TRBV2
TGCGCCAGCAGCCTAGGGACAGGCGGCGACTATGGCTACACCTTC CASSLGTGGDYGYTF TRBJ1-2 - TRBD1 TRBV5-1
TGTGCCAGCAGCTTACACTACGAGCAGTACTTC CASSLHYEQYF TRBJ2-7 - - TRBV11-2
TGTGCCAGCAGCATTGGGACAGTGCCCGCAGATACGCAGTATTTT CASSIGTVPADTQYF TRBJ2-3 - TRBD1 TRBV5-6
TGTGCCAGCAGTTACGCTTATCTAGCGGATACGCAGTATTTT CASSYAYLADTQYF TRBJ2-3 - - TRBV6-5
TGTGCCAGTAGTACGACGGGACAGAGCTCCTACGAGCAGTACTTC CASSTTGQSSYEQYF TRBJ2-7 - TRBD1 TRBV19
TGTGCCAGCAGTTATCTGGGGGGAGGGTCCTACGAGCAGTACTTC CASSYLGGGSYEQYF TRBJ2-7 once TRBD2 TRBV6-5
TGTGCCAGCAGTTTGACAGGTACTGGAAACACCATATATTTT CASSLTGTGNTIYF TRBJ1-3 - - TRBV27
TGTGCCTGGAAGGGCAGGGGAAGTTTCAATGAGCAGTTCTTC CAWKGRGSFNEQFF TRBJ2-1 - - TRBV30
TGTGCCAGCAGCGTAGGGTCCTCTGGGGCCAACGTCCTGACTTTC CASSVGSSGANVLTF TRBJ2-6 - - TRBV9
TGTGCCAGCTCACCTTACGGACTAGCGGGAGAATCCGATACGCAGTATTTT CASSPYGLAGESDTQYF TRBJ2-3 - TRBD2 TRBV18
TGTGCCACCAGCAAGGGGATCCGAGAGACCCAGTACTTC CATSKGIRETQYF TRBJ2-5 once - TRBV15
TGTGCCAGCAGCTTTGGGAGCGACGAAAAACTGTTTTTT CASSFGSDEKLFF TRBJ1-4 - - TRBV7-9
TGTGCCAGCAGCGTAGAGTGGGGACTAGGGGGGACGCAGTATTTT CASSVEWGLGGTQYF TRBJ2-3 - TRBD2 TRBV9
TGTGCCAGCAGTTTTATAGCGGGAGGGCCCTACAATGAGCAGTTCTTC CASSFIAGGPYNEQFF TRBJ2-1 - TRBD2 TRBV27
TGCGCCAGCAGTGAGTCAAGACAGGTATTATACAATGAGCAGTTCTTC CASSESRQVLYNEQFF TRBJ2-1 - - TRBV10-2
TGTGCCGCAGGCAGGACAGGGGAGTACAATGAGCAGTTCTTC CAAGRTGEYNEQFF TRBJ2-1 - TRBD1 TRBV28
TGTGCCAGCAGTGGACAGGGGGCGGGCAATCAGCCCCAGCATTTT CASSGQGAGNQPQHF TRBJ1-5 - TRBD1 TRBV6-1
TGTGCCAGCAGCTCCGTAGCGGGAGCTGCAGATACGCAGTATTTT CASSSVAGAADTQYF TRBJ2-3 - TRBD2 TRBV7-9
TGTGCCAGCAGCTTAGTAGGGGAGGATGGCACAGATACGCAGTATTTT CASSLVGEDGTDTQYF TRBJ2-3 - - TRBV7-9
TGCAGCGTTGAAGATCGGAGCGGACCCGGAGATACGCAGTATTTT CSVEDRSGPGDTQYF TRBJ2-3 - - TRBV29-1
TGTGCCACCAGCAGAGATCGGGCGGGCGAGCAGTACTTC CATSRDRAGEQYF TRBJ2-7 - - TRBV15
TGTGCCAGCAGCCCACGGACTAGCGGGGGATACGAGCAGTACTTC CASSPRTSGGYEQYF TRBJ2-7 - TRBD2 TRBV5-4
TGTGCCAGCAGCGTAGCCGGACCGCGGAACTATGGCTACACCTTC CASSVAGPRNYGYTF TRBJ1-2 - - TRBV9
TGTGCCAGCAGTCTGCACTCGACCTCCTACGAGCAGTACTTC CASSLHSTSYEQYF TRBJ2-7 - - TRBV2
TGTGCCAGCAGCCCCCTAGGTAGGATCAACCAAGAGACCCAGTACTTC CASSPLGRINQETQYF TRBJ2-5 - - TRBV11-2